This is a list of T cell receptor beta chains from one sample in a study of T cells after yellow fever vaccination. A single record per CDR3 protein comes from TCRdb applying MiXCR to the 5' RACE reads. Of about 310,000 distinct CDR3 sequences in the sample, around 3.9% were seen once. The source was PBMCs, collected on the day of the yellow fever booster vaccination. The receptor source for this set is a man aged 18 to 29 who received the YFV17D yellow fever vaccine. CDR3s include the opening cysteine and the closing phenylalanine or tryptophan. Each record gives: D gene, J gene, clone size, V gene, CDR3 protein, CDR3 DNA. A D gene is named only where the DNA matches it firmly. Clone size is shown for a subset of rows, as once, few, many or a class of expanded clone.

NA TRBJ2-2 many TRBV10-3 CAIGTVANTGELFF TGTGCCATCGGGACGGTCGCGAACACCGGGGAGCTGTTTTTT
NA TRBJ2-3 few TRBV12-3/TRBV12-4 CASSPRFGQGPDTQYF TGTGCCAGCAGTCCCCGGTTCGGGCAGGGCCCAGATACGCAGTATTTT
TRBD1 TRBJ1-1 NA TRBV7-9 CASSLEGQGVGEAFF TGTGCCAGCAGCTTAGAGGGACAGGGGGTCGGTGAAGCTTTCTTT
NA TRBJ1-5 few TRBV4-1 CASSQEGSSNQPQHF TGCGCCAGCAGCCAAGAGGGTTCGAGCAATCAGCCCCAGCATTTT
TRBD1 TRBJ2-6 many TRBV27 CASGDRPLTGANVLTF TGTGCCAGCGGGGACAGGCCCTTAACTGGGGCCAACGTCCTGACTTTC
TRBD1 TRBJ2-7 few TRBV12-3/TRBV12-4 CASRGTDSYEQYF TGTGCCAGCAGGGGGACAGACTCCTACGAGCAGTACTTC
TRBD1 TRBJ1-4 few TRBV12-3/TRBV12-4 CASSGTGQGGEKLFF TGTGCCAGCAGTGGAACGGGACAGGGCGGAGAAAAACTGTTTTTT
NA TRBJ2-2 few TRBV12-3/TRBV12-4 CASTPGVGTGELFF TGTGCCAGCACCCCCGGGGTCGGCACCGGGGAGCTGTTTTTT
NA TRBJ2-2 few TRBV5-1 CASSLAPLLHGAGELFF TGCGCCAGCAGCTTGGCCCCCCTCCTTCATGGGGCCGGGGAGCTGTTTTTT
NA TRBJ2-7 many TRBV4-1 CASSRVVVSEQYF TGCGCCAGCAGCCGGGTTGTTGTGAGCGAGCAGTACTTC
NA TRBJ2-2 few TRBV29-1 CSVVLRDGPGELFF TGCAGCGTTGTTCTTCGGGACGGACCCGGGGAGCTGTTTTTT
TRBD1 TRBJ1-2 few TRBV29-1 CSVEAPDRGTYGYTF TGCAGCGTTGAAGCCCCGGACAGGGGGACCTATGGCTACACCTTC
TRBD1 TRBJ1-2 NA TRBV6-2/TRBV6-3 CASSYPSRGQRNDNYGYTF TGTGCCAGCAGTTACCCCAGTCGGGGACAGCGAAACGACAACTATGGCTACACCTTC
TRBD2 TRBJ2-2 few TRBV19 CATTTSGRNTGELFF TGTGCCACGACAACTAGCGGGAGGAACACCGGGGAGCTGTTTTTT
NA TRBJ1-2 few TRBV5-4 CASSLLGRTPSF TGTGCCAGCAGCTTGTTAGGGAGGACACCAAGCTTC
NA TRBJ2-1 many TRBV4-3 CASSQVRGVEQFF TGCGCCAGCAGCCAAGTTAGGGGGGTTGAGCAGTTCTTC
TRBD1 TRBJ2-2 few TRBV4-1 CASSQPGQGAGGELFF TGCGCCAGCAGCCAACCTGGACAGGGGGCGGGCGGGGAGCTGTTTTTT
NA TRBJ2-3 many TRBV7-7 CASSSRGHTDTQYF TGTGCTAGCAGCTCCCGGGGCCACACAGATACGCAGTATTTT
TRBD1 TRBJ2-4 many TRBV5-4 CASSFGTGVAKNIQYF TGTGCCAGCAGCTTTGGGACAGGAGTAGCCAAAAACATTCAGTACTTC
TRBD2 TRBJ2-3 few TRBV5-1 CASSLGSSGGADTQYF TGCGCCAGCAGCTTGGGATCTAGCGGGGGGGCCGATACGCAGTATTTT
NA TRBJ2-3 few TRBV5-1 CASSLGDKDTQYF TGCGCCAGCAGCTTGGGAGATAAGGATACGCAGTATTTT
NA TRBJ2-4 few TRBV5-4 CASSLEDSSKNIQYF TGTGCCAGCAGCTTGGAGGACAGTTCCAAAAACATTCAGTACTTC
NA TRBJ1-5 many TRBV7-2 CASSLVGGSNQPQHF TGTGCCAGCAGCTTAGTGGGGGGGAGCAATCAGCCCCAGCATTTT
NA TRBJ2-3 many TRBV6-5 CAIGGADTQYF TGTGCCATCGGAGGAGCAGATACGCAGTATTTT
NA TRBJ2-7 few TRBV6-5 CASSYSTRGSEQYF TGTGCCAGCAGTTACTCGACCCGAGGGTCCGAGCAGTACTTC
NA TRBJ2-5 few TRBV9 CASSPTMGGEETQYF TGTGCCAGCAGCCCCACCATGGGGGGAGAAGAGACCCAGTACTTC
TRBD2 TRBJ2-5 NA TRBV5-1 CASSWQGLAVETQYF TGCGCCAGCAGCTGGCAGGGACTAGCGGTAGAGACCCAGTACTTC
NA TRBJ1-1 NA TRBV28 CASSIWANTEAFF TGTGCCAGCAGTATTTGGGCGAACACTGAAGCTTTCTTT
NA TRBJ2-1 many TRBV7-8 CASSQVGYNEQFF TGTGCCAGCAGCCAAGTGGGGTACAATGAGCAGTTCTTC
NA TRBJ2-5 NA TRBV25-1 CASSETPSAQETQYF TGTGCCAGCAGTGAAACCCCCTCGGCCCAAGAGACCCAGTACTTC
TRBD1 TRBJ1-2 many TRBV6-6 CASSYILGGTEGYTF TGTGCCAGCAGTTATATATTAGGGGGGACAGAAGGCTACACCTTC
NA TRBJ1-6 few TRBV5-1 CASSLTGGDSPLHF TGCGCCAGCAGCTTAACGGGGGGGGATTCACCCCTCCACTTT
NA TRBJ1-2 NA TRBV14 CASSQDRINYGYTF TGTGCCAGCAGCCAAGATAGAATAAACTATGGCTACACCTTC
TRBD1 TRBJ2-1 many TRBV7-3 CASSFTGGSYNEQFF TGTGCCAGCAGCTTCACAGGGGGCTCCTACAATGAGCAGTTCTTC
NA TRBJ1-2 many TRBV7-8 CASSLAGGQLYGYTF TGTGCCAGCAGCTTAGCGGGCGGACAGTTATATGGCTACACCTTC
TRBD1 TRBJ2-1 many TRBV5-4 CASSQAGGYSGNEQFF TGTGCCAGCAGCCAGGCAGGGGGTTACTCGGGCAATGAGCAGTTCTTC
NA TRBJ1-4 many TRBV19 CASSANPGGTDYEKLFF TGTGCCAGTAGTGCGAACCCCGGAGGGACGGACTATGAAAAACTGTTTTTT
NA TRBJ2-7 few TRBV19 CASSIRGNSYEQYF TGTGCCAGTAGTATACGGGGGAACTCCTACGAGCAGTACTTC
TRBD1 TRBJ2-3 many TRBV24-1 CATSETGQALTGTQYF TGTGCCACCAGTGAAACAGGACAGGCCCTGACGGGTACGCAGTATTTT
NA TRBJ1-1 few TRBV5-4 CASSSTQMQGDTEAFF TGTGCCAGCAGTTCGACCCAAATGCAAGGCGACACTGAAGCTTTCTTT
NA TRBJ2-2 NA TRBV7-2 CASSLARQTGELFF TGTGCCAGCAGCTTAGCCCGACAGACCGGGGAGCTGTTTTTT